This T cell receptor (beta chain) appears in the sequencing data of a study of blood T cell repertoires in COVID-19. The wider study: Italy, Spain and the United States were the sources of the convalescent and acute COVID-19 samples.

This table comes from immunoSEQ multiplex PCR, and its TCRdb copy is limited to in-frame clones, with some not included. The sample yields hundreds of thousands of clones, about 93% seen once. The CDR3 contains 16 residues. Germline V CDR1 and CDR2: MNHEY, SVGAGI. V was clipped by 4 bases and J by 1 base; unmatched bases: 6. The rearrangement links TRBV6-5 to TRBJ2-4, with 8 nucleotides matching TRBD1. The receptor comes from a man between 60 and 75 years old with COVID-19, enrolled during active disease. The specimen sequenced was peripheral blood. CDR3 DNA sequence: TGTGCCAGCAGTTTTTACAGGGGGTACGCCAAAAACATTCAGTACTTC. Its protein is CASSFYRGYAKNIQYF.